Listed here are 32 T cell receptor beta chains from one sample, sequenced in a study of cytomegalovirus exposure and HLA in healthy donors. The PCR contained 60 Vbeta and 13 Jbeta primers. Only in-frame clones appear in the TCRdb table, and some are missing; sequencing was by immunoSEQ multiplex PCR. There are about 80,000 clones in the sample; 80% occur only once, and about a third lies in the top ten. The material sequenced was PBMCs. The receptors come from a man between 45 and 60 years old in good health and CMV-seropositive.

On this clone itself: A read error may account for a junction end that differs from germline. This chain connects TRBV20-1 to TRBJ2-4; D remains unclear. The CDR3 runs to 11 residues. Looked up from germline, CDR1 is DFQATT and CDR2 is SNEGSKA (reference sequence). CDR3 sequence (DNA): TGCAGTGCTAGAGAATGGAACAGTCAGTACTTC. It yields the protein CSAREWNSQYF.

The chain employs TRBV5-5 and TRBJ2-1; the D is unclear. Germline V lookup: CDR1 SGHKS, CDR2 YYEKEE (reference sequence). CDR3 length: 11 residues. V gave up 6 bases and J gave up 7 bases, with 8 bases separating them. Here the CDR3 reads CASTLRNEQFF. CDR3 nucleotide sequence: TGTGCCAGCACCCTACGGAATGAGCAGTTCTTC.

The V gene is TRBV9, the J gene TRBJ2-1, with D perhaps TRBD1 (6 bases). CDR1 and CDR2 (germline): SGDLS, YYNGEE. V lost 0 bases, J lost 4 bases, and 8 bases lay in between. The CDR3 totals 14 residues. The chain's CDR3 is CASSVGRGYNEQFF. CDR3 DNA sequence: TGTGCCAGCAGCGTAGGTAGGGGGTACAATGAGCAGTTCTTC.

The CDR3 reads CASRDRGPAYEQYF. For the CDR3, the DNA is TGTGCCAGCAGAGACAGGGGGCCCGCCTACGAGCAGTACTTC. The J gene is TRBJ2-7, the V gene TRBV6-1; 10 bases agree with TRBD1. J lost 2 bases, V lost 6 bases, and 4 bases had no gene match. This CDR3 has 14 residues. CDR1 is MNHNS and CDR2 is SASEGT in the germline V gene.

As for this clone: The sample contains more than one DNA sequence encoding this CDR3. The V and J genes are TRBV5-4 and TRBJ2-7; D might be TRBD2 (6 bases). V was cut by 3 bases and J by 3 bases, with 19 bases left in between. The germline V gene encodes CDR1 SGHNT and CDR2 YYREEE (reference sequence). The CDR3 length is 16 residues. CDR3 in DNA: TGTGCCAGCAGCTCGGCTATGGGAGGACCCCACTACGAGCAGTACTTC. Encoded protein: CASSSAMGGPHYEQYF. Filled out from reference TRBV5-4 and TRBJ2-7, the complete variable domain reads ETGVTQSPTHLIKTRGQQVTLRCSSQSGHNTVSWYQQALGQGPQFIFQYYREEENGRGNFPPRFSGLQFPNYSSELNVNALELDDSALYLCASSSAMGGPHYEQYFGPGTRLTVT.

The J gene is TRBJ2-2, the V gene TRBV6-5; maybe TRBD1 (5 bases). There are 13 residues in the CDR3. Between the trimmed V and J ends, which lost 7 bases and 6 bases, there was a span of 12 bases. The germline V gene has CDR1 MNHEY and CDR2 SVGAGI. CDR3 loop: CASKRGPAGELFF. CDR3 bases: TGTGCCAGCAAAAGGGGCCCGGCCGGGGAGCTGTTTTTT.

The chain has TRBV12-5 and TRBJ2-7; D gene unclear. V was shortened by 7 bases and J by 6 bases, with 13 bases between the two germline ends. This CDR3 is 12 amino acids long. The germline gives CDR1 LGHNT, CDR2 FRNRAP. CDR3 residues: CASAPAEAEQYF. CDR3 nucleotide sequence: TGTGCTAGTGCCCCGGCGGAAGCCGAGCAGTACTTC.

The chain has TRBV5-6 and TRBJ2-7; D perhaps matches TRBD1 (5 bases). Germline CDR1 and CDR2: SGHDT and YYEEEE. CDR3 length: 12 residues. V was pared by 7 bases and J by 3 bases, with 11 bases between. CDR3 coding DNA: TGTGCCAGCGGAATGACAGACTACGAGCAGTACTTC. This gives the protein CASGMTDYEQYF.

V and J are TRBV18 and TRBJ2-1; 8 nucleotides agree with TRBD2. V lost 1 base to trimming and J lost 7 bases; unmatched junction nucleotides: 6. The CDR3 is 15 residues long. CDR1 and CDR2 (germline): KGHSH, LQKENI. CDR3: CASSPRLVAGNEQFF. The CDR3 coding sequence is TGTGCCAGCTCACCACGGCTGGTAGCGGGAAATGAGCAGTTCTTC.

This clone was counted between two and nine times. The rearrangement links TRBV14 to TRBJ1-2, with 7 bases that match TRBD1. CDR1 and CDR2 (germline): SGHDN, FVKESK. The CDR3 is 17 amino acids. J lost 6 bases, V lost 3 bases, and 16 bases had no gene match. CDR3 loop: CASSQVALRQGRNGYTF. In DNA, the CDR3 is TGTGCCAGCAGCCAGGTGGCATTAAGACAGGGAAGGAATGGCTACACCTTC.

The chain couples TRBV15 to TRBJ2-5, with a possible D match to TRBD2 (6 bases). CDR3 size: 13 residues. The V gene's germline CDR1 is LNHNV and CDR2 YYDKDF (reference sequence). V lost 5 bases, J lost 5 bases, and 12 bases lay in between. The chain's CDR3 is CATSFGGRETQYF. The CDR3 coding sequence is TGTGCCACCAGCTTCGGGGGTCGGGAGACCCAGTACTTC.

V and J are TRBV7-9 and TRBJ2-7; D remains ambiguous. Trimming removed 6 bases from V and 3 bases from J, with 12 bases in between. In germline, CDR1 is SEHNR, CDR2 FQNEAQ (reference sequence). The CDR3 has 13 residues. CDR3 region: CASRMGSLYEQYF. DNA of the CDR3: TGTGCCAGCAGGATGGGTAGCCTCTACGAGCAGTACTTC.

V and J are TRBV9 and TRBJ2-5; maybe TRBD2 (5 bases). V lost 0 bases and J lost 5, with 17 bases in between. The germline V gene has CDR1 SGDLS and CDR2 YYNGEE. The CDR3 runs 16 residues. CDR3 residues: CASSVGVATTGETQYF. DNA for the CDR3: TGTGCCAGCAGCGTAGGTGTGGCCACAACGGGGGAGACCCAGTACTTC.

The V call is TRBV6-5, the J call TRBJ1-5; 10 positions match TRBD1. Unmatched junction bases numbered 2, after V lost 11 bases and J lost 7 bases. This CDR3 is built from 11 residues. CDR1 is MNHEY, CDR2 SVGAGI, per germline. CDR3: CAGGQGQPQHF. The DNA of the CDR3 is TGTGCCGGGGGACAGGGGCAGCCCCAGCATTTT.

This clone was detected a few times. This sequence joins TRBV5-1 and TRBJ2-2; a possible D gene is TRBD2 (7 bases). Germline CDR1 and CDR2: SGHRS and YFSETQ. This CDR3 comprises 15 residues. Deletions cut 9 bases from V and 0 bases from J, with 15 bases between. The CDR3 region has the DNA TGCGCCACCTGGGAGGGGGGCCCGAACACCGGGGAGCTGTTTTTT. Its protein is CATWEGGPNTGELFF.

This clone was seen only once. One end of the junction varies from germline; a read error may be responsible. This chain connects TRBV11-2 to TRBJ2-2; 8 bases are shared with TRBD2. There are 14 residues in the CDR3. Germline assignment: CDR1 SGHAT and CDR2 FQNNGV. DNA of the CDR3: TGTGCCACCAGCGGGGGACTGGGAACCGGGGAGCTGTTTTTT. It is translated as CATSGGLGTGELFF.

The V and J genes are TRBV19 and TRBJ2-1, with TRBD2 matching 13 bases. CDR1 and CDR2 (germline): LNHDA, SQIVND (reference sequence). The CDR3 loop spans 15 amino acids. Germline trimming cut 10 bases from V and 12 bases from J; bases unmatched to any gene: 15. CDR3 sequence reads: CATGTLTSGGVGQFF. The CDR3 bases are TGTGCCACCGGAACGCTAACTAGCGGGGGGGTCGGGCAGTTCTTC.

V gene TRBV19 combines with J gene TRBJ1-1; 8 bases align to TRBD1. Trimming took 6 bases from V and 1 from J; bases not matched to a gene: 4. The CDR3 has 14 residues. CDR1 LNHDA and CDR2 SQIVND come from the germline V gene (reference sequence). CDR3 DNA: TGTGCCAGTAGCTACGGACAGGGGAACACTGAAGCTTTCTTT. Translating it yields CASSYGQGNTEAFF. The whole variable domain, filled in from reference TRBV19 and TRBJ1-1, reads DGGITQSPKYLFRKEGQNVTLSCEQNLNHDAMYWYRQDPGQGLRLIYYSQIVNDFQKGDIAEGYSVSREKKESFPLTVTSAQKNPTAFYLCASSYGQGNTEAFFGQGTRLTVV.

V and J are TRBV7-9 and TRBJ2-5; D is perhaps TRBD1 (6 bases). The CDR3 totals 13 residues. Trimming shortened V by 6 bases and J by 5 bases, and 13 bases separated the two germline ends. Germline CDR1 SEHNR, CDR2 FQNEAQ (reference sequence). CDR3 sequence reads: CASSPRQAETQYF. The CDR3, as DNA: TGTGCCAGCAGTCCACGACAGGCGGAGACCCAGTACTTC.

This chain's CDR3 is CASSIGRVRPVDTEAFF. CDR3 coding DNA: TGTGCCAGTAGTATAGGGAGGGTTCGTCCCGTCGACACTGAAGCTTTCTTT. The chain is built from TRBV19 and TRBJ1-1; D gene unclear. The CDR3 loop spans 17 amino acids. The germline V gene has CDR1 LNHDA and CDR2 SQIVND (reference sequence). Deletions cut 1 base from V and 3 bases from J, with 18 bases between.

This clone turned up a few times. CDR3 sequence reads: CASSSSGTDTQYF. DNA for the CDR3: TGTGCCAGCAGCTCTAGCGGGACAGATACGCAGTATTTT. This chain links TRBV7-2 with TRBJ2-3, with TRBD2 matching 8 bases. The junction had 0 bases not matched to a gene; V was cut back by 4 bases and J by 3 bases. Germline V gene sequence: CDR1 SGHTA, CDR2 FQGNSA. CDR3 length: 13 amino acids.

Concerning this clone itself: Sequence at one end of the junction differs from germline and may be a read error. The V and J genes are TRBV7-9 and TRBJ2-5; maybe TRBD2 (6 bases). CDR3 size: 15 residues. CDR1 is SEHNR, CDR2 FQNEAQ, per germline (reference sequence). Written as DNA, the CDR3 is TGTTCCAGCAGCATACTCCCCCGGGGGCAAGAGACCCAGTACTTC. Its translation: CSSSILPRGQETQYF.

The gene calls are TRBV7-3 and TRBJ2-1; TRBD2 aligns across 7 bases. Germline CDR1 is SGHTA and CDR2 is FQGTGA. The J segment lost 4 bases and the V segment lost 4 bases, leaving 7 bases of the junction unmatched. CDR3 length: 15 amino acids. The CDR3 sequence is CASSSEGTNYNEQFF. The CDR3 nucleotides read TGTGCCAGCAGCTCTGAAGGGACTAATTACAATGAGCAGTTCTTC.

The chain joins TRBV5-1 to TRBJ2-1; D gene ambiguous. The CDR3 consists of 15 residues. From germline, CDR1 is SGHRS and CDR2 YFSETQ. V lost 1 base, J lost 6 bases, and 14 bases lay in between. The CDR3 sequence: CASSLPRNPSNEQFF. CDR3 in DNA: TGCGCCAGCAGCTTGCCGAGAAATCCTAGCAATGAGCAGTTCTTC.

The chain couples TRBV30 to TRBJ2-1; 8 bases are a match to TRBD2. Germline V gene data show CDR1 as GTSNPN and CDR2 as SVGIG (reference sequence). V was pared by 3 bases and J by 6 bases, with 7 bases of the junction left unmatched. The CDR3 covers 14 residues. For the CDR3, the DNA is TGTGCCTGGAGGTCATCTAGCGGGTTCAATGAGCAGTTCTTC. This gives the protein CAWRSSSGFNEQFF.

J is TRBJ2-5 and V is TRBV5-6; a possible D gene is TRBD1 (5 bases). Germline lookup yields CDR1 SGHDT and CDR2 YYEEEE. Trimming pared 1 base from V and 1 base from J, leaving 11 bases between. CDR3 length: 15 amino acids. CDR3 in DNA: TGTGCCAGCAGCTTGTGGGGCAGACCCCAAGAGACCCAGTACTTC. Translation: CASSLWGRPQETQYF.

This clone has only one observation. The chain joins TRBV27 to TRBJ1-1, with TRBD1 as a possible D gene (5 bases). CDR3 length: 13 residues. Germline V gene data show CDR1 as MNHEY and CDR2 as SMNVEV (reference sequence). V lost 6 bases to trimming and J lost 7 bases, with 15 bases between them. CDR3 residues: CASSLLGGGEAFF. In DNA form, the CDR3 reads TGTGCCAGCAGCCTTCTCGGGGGTGGTGAAGCTTTCTTT.

The chain recombines TRBV4-3 with TRBJ2-1; 10 bases align to TRBD2. Germline V CDR1 and CDR2: LGHNA, YSLEER. This CDR3 region has 17 residues. Losses at the gene ends were 3 bases for V and 4 bases for J; bases not matched to a gene: 9. DNA for the CDR3: TGCGCCAGCAGCCAGCGACTAGCGGGCTTCAATTACAATGAGCAGTTCTTC. Its protein is CASSQRLAGFNYNEQFF.

Of note for this clone: The sample has other DNA sequences that encode this CDR3 too. The genes are TRBV11-2 and TRBJ2-1; weak D call: TRBD2 (5 bases). Germline CDR1 and CDR2: SGHAT and FQNNGV. V shed 1 base and J shed 7 bases, with 11 bases lying between them. The length of the CDR3 is 14 residues. This CDR3 reads CASSLGGSSNEQFF. The CDR3, as DNA: TGTGCCAGCAGCTTAGGAGGGTCCTCTAATGAGCAGTTCTTC.

The rearrangement uses TRBV19 and TRBJ1-2; the D gene is possibly TRBD1 (6 bases). Between the trimmed V and J ends, which lost 8 bases and 1 base, there was a span of 11 bases. In germline, CDR1 is LNHDA, CDR2 SQIVND (reference sequence). The CDR3 sequence is 13 residues long. The CDR3 nucleotides are TGTGCCAGTCGACCGGACAGTAACTATGGCTACACCTTC. Residues: CASRPDSNYGYTF.

Only one count was recorded for this clone. The chain couples TRBV4-2 to TRBJ2-1, with TRBD1 as a possible D gene (7 bases). Deletions cut 0 bases from V and 0 bases from J, with 15 bases between. CDR3 length: 18 amino acids. Germline V gene sequence: CDR1 LGHNA, CDR2 YNFKEQ. The DNA of the CDR3 is TGTGCCAGCAGCCAAGAGGGGGCAGGGGGAGGCTCCTACAATGAGCAGTTCTTC. Its protein is CASSQEGAGGGSYNEQFF.

This clone appeared a single time. The J gene is TRBJ1-4, the V gene TRBV27; 7 bases agree with TRBD1. Per germline, CDR1 MNHEY and CDR2 SMNVEV (reference sequence). This CDR3 is 14 amino acids long. Trimming took 6 bases from V and 4 from J; bases not matched to a gene: 5. The CDR3 bases are TGTGCCAGCAGGTTTACAGGGGATAATGAAAAACTGTTTTTT. Translating gives CASRFTGDNEKLFF.